The source of this T cell receptor beta chain is a study of blood T cell repertoires in COVID-19. Overall study context: Some COVID-19 samples were acute and others convalescent; all came from the United States, Italy and Spain. Sources were T cells, B-cell-depleted T cells, or PBMCs; the material itself was cDNA or gDNA.

Germline CDR1 and CDR2: SGHNT and YYREEE (reference sequence). The ends were cut back, 4 bases at V and 3 bases at J, with 4 bases in the middle. CDR3 length equals 12 residues. Original analysis: Researchers report that nucleated cell counts were estimated from reference gene primer amplification. TCRdb keeps only in-frame clones here, not all; method: immunoSEQ multiplex PCR. V, J and clone size were drawn from that table, and D and trimming were deduced from the DNA. In the table there are about 200,000 clones, approximately 92% of which are singletons. The receptor was isolated from a man in his forties or fifties with acute or convalescent COVID-19. The genes are TRBV5-4 and TRBJ2-2; D unclear. Material: peripheral blood. The CDR3 sequence is CASSLDTGELFF. The CDR3 region has the DNA TGTGCCAGCAGCCTCGACACCGGGGAGCTGTTTTTT.